The sequence of this TCR beta chain was determined in a study of T cell responses to AZD1222 COVID-19 vaccine. A word on this clone: Its target is not known.

Germline assignment: CDR1 WNHNN and CDR2 SYGVQD (reference sequence). The V gene lost 3 bases and the J gene lost 4 bases, with 9 bases spanning the gap. CDR3 length: 13 residues. Regarding the study as a whole: Donor demographics were predominantly white British with a female majority; clonal diversity may be underestimated. The study found vaccine-associated CD4 TCRs spanning spike, dominant at 160-218 and 743-854. Unmutated variant regions are reportedly targeted by nearly half of spike-specific TCRs.

Some clones are missing from TCRdb's copy, which holds only in-frame ones; the method was immunoSEQ multiplex PCR. Here the sample spans 95,000 to 100,000 clones, about four fifths being singletons. This TCR came from an adult who received the AZD1222 COVID-19 vaccine. The chain couples TRBV10-1 to TRBJ1-2, with unresolved D. The sample was peripheral blood, taken 28 days after the second AZD1222 dose. CDR3: CASSESQSYGYTF. The CDR3 DNA sequence: TGCGCCAGCAGTGAATCCCAGTCCTATGGCTACACCTTC.